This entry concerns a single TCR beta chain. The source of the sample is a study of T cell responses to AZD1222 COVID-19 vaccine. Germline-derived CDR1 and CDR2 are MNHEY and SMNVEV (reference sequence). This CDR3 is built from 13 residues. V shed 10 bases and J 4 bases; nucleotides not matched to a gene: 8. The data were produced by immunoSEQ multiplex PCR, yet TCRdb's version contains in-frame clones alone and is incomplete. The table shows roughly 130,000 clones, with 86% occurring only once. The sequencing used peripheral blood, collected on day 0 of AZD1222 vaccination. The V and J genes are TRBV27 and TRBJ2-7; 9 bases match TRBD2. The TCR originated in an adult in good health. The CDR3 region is CAIGQGLAYEQYF. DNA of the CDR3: TGTGCCATCGGGCAGGGACTAGCTTACGAGCAGTACTTC.